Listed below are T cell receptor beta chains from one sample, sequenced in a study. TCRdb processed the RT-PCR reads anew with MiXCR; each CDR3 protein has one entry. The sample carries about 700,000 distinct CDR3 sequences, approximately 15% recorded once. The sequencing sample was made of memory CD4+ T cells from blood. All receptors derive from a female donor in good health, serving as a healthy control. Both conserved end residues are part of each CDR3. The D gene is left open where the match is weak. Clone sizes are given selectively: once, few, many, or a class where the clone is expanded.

TGTGCCAGCAGCGTAGGACAGGGCGCAGGGGATAACACCGGGGAGCTGTTTTTT CASSVGQGAGDNTGELFF TRBV9 . TRBJ2-2 TRBD1
TGTGCCAGCAGCTTGGTTGGGGTCTCTGGGGCCAACGTCCTGACTTTC CASSLVGVSGANVLTF TRBV5-5 few TRBJ2-6 .
TGTGCCAGCAGCTTATCTAACACCATATATTTT CASSLSNTIYF TRBV7-9 once TRBJ1-3 .
TGTGCCAGCTCACCACAGCAGCAGGGGGGAACAAACACCGGGGAGCTGTTTTTT CASSPQQQGGTNTGELFF TRBV18 few TRBJ2-2 .
TGTGCCAGCAGCTTGGCAGCCACAGATACGCAGTATTTT CASSLAATDTQYF TRBV7-9 many TRBJ2-3 .
TGTGCCAGCGCCTTCCTGTACAATGAGCAGTTCTTC CASAFLYNEQFF TRBV6-2/TRBV6-3 many TRBJ2-1 .
TGTGCCAGCAGAAGAGACCGGGTGGCTTACTATGGCTACACCTTC CASRRDRVAYYGYTF TRBV7-8 . TRBJ1-2 .
TGTGCCAGCAGACCCGGACTAGACACCGGGGAGCTGTTTTTT CASRPGLDTGELFF TRBV6-6 many TRBJ2-2 TRBD2
TGTGCCAGCAGCGTCCGACTAGCGGGTGATACGCAGTATTTT CASSVRLAGDTQYF TRBV9 few TRBJ2-3 TRBD2
TGTGCCAGCAGTGGAACTAATGGGACAGTCTATGGCTACACCTTC CASSGTNGTVYGYTF TRBV24-1 . TRBJ1-2 TRBD1
TGTGCCAGCAGCTTAATCCGGAGCGTGGATTCAGATACGCAGTATTTT CASSLIRSVDSDTQYF TRBV7-9 . TRBJ2-3 .
TGTGCCAGCAGCCCGTACGAAAAACTGTTTTTT CASSPYEKLFF TRBV11-2 few TRBJ1-4 .
TGTGCCAGCAGTTTGCGGGGACAGGGAAATCAGCCCCAGCATTTT CASSLRGQGNQPQHF TRBV12-3/TRBV12-4 many TRBJ1-5 TRBD1
TGTGCCAGCAGCTTACGAGCAGGGGGCTCCTACAATGAGCAGTTCTTC CASSLRAGGSYNEQFF TRBV7-3 . TRBJ2-1 TRBD1
TGTGCCAGCAGCCCCACGGGACTAGCGGGAGGGAACACCGGGGAGCTGTTTTTT CASSPTGLAGGNTGELFF TRBV7-2 many TRBJ2-2 TRBD2
TGTGCCAGCAGTCTAAAGGGCCTGGCGAAGGGCTATGGCTACACCTTC CASSLKGLAKGYGYTF TRBV12-3/TRBV12-4 few TRBJ1-2 .
TGTGCCAGCAGCTTAAAAGCTACGCAGACCCAGTACTTC CASSLKATQTQYF TRBV7-2 many TRBJ2-5 .
TGTGCCAGCAGCTTAGAGGGAGGGGCACCCTACGAGCAGTACTTC CASSLEGGAPYEQYF TRBV7-3 many TRBJ2-7 TRBD2
TGTGCCAGCAGCACCGGTAGGGTTGACAGTGAGCAGTTCTTC CASSTGRVDSEQFF TRBV5-6 many TRBJ2-1 .
TGTGCCAGCAGCTCGAGGGGCTCGGGTTCCTACGAGCAGTACTTC CASSSRGSGSYEQYF TRBV7-2 many TRBJ2-7 .
TGCAGTGCTAGAGATGCAGTGGCCAGGGCCTACGAGCAGTACTTC CSARDAVARAYEQYF TRBV20-1 many TRBJ2-7 .
TGCAGTGCTATCACCGGGGGCACAGATACGCAGTATTTT CSAITGGTDTQYF TRBV20-1 many TRBJ2-3 .
TGTGCCAGCAGTTACCCCCAGGGGGCACGACAGCCCCAGCATTTT CASSYPQGARQPQHF TRBV6-6 . TRBJ1-5 TRBD1
TGCGCCAGCAGCTTGCTTCAAGCGGCGAACACCGGGGAGCTGTTTTTT CASSLLQAANTGELFF TRBV5-1 . TRBJ2-2 .
TGTGCCAGCGGCCCCGGGACAGTTTCATACGAGCAGTACTTC CASGPGTVSYEQYF TRBV7-2 few TRBJ2-7 TRBD1
TGCAGTGCTAGAGATCCTGGGAGGAGGGGAGAGACCCAGTACTTC CSARDPGRRGETQYF TRBV20-1 . TRBJ2-5 .
TGTGCCAGCCGGGCGATGAGGGGTCAGCCCCAGCATTTT CASRAMRGQPQHF TRBV6-1 few TRBJ1-5 .
TGTGCCAGCAGCTTACTCGGTAGCCTGGATACGCAGTATTTT CASSLLGSLDTQYF TRBV7-2 . TRBJ2-3 .
TGTGCCAGCAGCCAAGATCGGGACAGGAGTCGACAGCCCCAGCATTTT CASSQDRDRSRQPQHF TRBV4-2 . TRBJ1-5 TRBD1
TGCAGTTCTAGACAGGGAGGATTTAATCAGCCCCAGCATTTT CSSRQGGFNQPQHF TRBV20-1 few TRBJ1-5 TRBD1
TGTGCCAGCAGCCGGGGACAGGGGAGATCGAACACCGGGGAGCTGTTTTTT CASSRGQGRSNTGELFF TRBV14 many TRBJ2-2 TRBD1
TGCAGCGTTGAGGCTAGCGGGGCTGTCCGGTTCTTC CSVEASGAVRFF TRBV29-1 . TRBJ2-1 TRBD2
TGCGCCAGCAGGGGGGAAGCGCAAGAGACCCAGTACTTC CASRGEAQETQYF TRBV5-1 few TRBJ2-5 .
TGTGCCAGCAGTTTACAGGGCGCGGTCTTATTCTTC CASSLQGAVLFF TRBV28 . TRBJ2-1 .
TGTGCCAGCAGTTCCGGATGGGCAACTAATGAAAAACTGTTTTTT CASSSGWATNEKLFF TRBV6-5 few TRBJ1-4 .
TGCGCCAGCAGCTTGTCCGGAGAGGCCTACAATGAGCAGTTCTTC CASSLSGEAYNEQFF TRBV5-1 . TRBJ2-1 .
TGTGCCATCAGGGAGCTGAACACTGAAGCTTTCTTT CAIRELNTEAFF TRBV10-3 few TRBJ1-1 .
TGTGCCAGCAGCTTGGGGGAACTCTACGAGCAGTACTTC CASSLGELYEQYF TRBV5-8 . TRBJ2-7 .
TGTGCCAGAGCTAGACAGGGGCATGGCTACACCTTC CARARQGHGYTF TRBV28 few TRBJ1-2 TRBD1
TGTGCCAGCAGCTTAGGCGGGTTTAGCGAGACAGATACGCAGTATTTT CASSLGGFSETDTQYF TRBV7-6 few TRBJ2-3 .
TGTGCCAGCGGGTCTCTAGCGGTGAGAGAGACCCAGTACTTC CASGSLAVRETQYF TRBV6-6 many TRBJ2-5 TRBD2
TGTGCCACCAGTAGCTTCGGGACTTATCAGCCCCAGCATTTT CATSSFGTYQPQHF TRBV24-1 . TRBJ1-5 .
TGTGCCAGCTCACCAGGGGAGGACTATGGCTACACCTTC CASSPGEDYGYTF TRBV18 few TRBJ1-2 .
TGCGCCAGCAGCCCGGGACTTGGTGTGGAGACCCAGTACTTC CASSPGLGVETQYF TRBV5-1 many TRBJ2-5 .
TGTGCCAGCAGTTTTGAGTACACTGAAGCTTTCTTT CASSFEYTEAFF TRBV12-3/TRBV12-4 . TRBJ1-1 .
TGCAGTGCTAGAGATTCGCGAGGGATGGGGCAAAATGAGCAGTTCTTC CSARDSRGMGQNEQFF TRBV20-1 . TRBJ2-1 .
TGTGCCAGCAGCTTACACCCTAGCGGCTCCTACAATGAGCAGTTCTTC CASSLHPSGSYNEQFF TRBV7-8 . TRBJ2-1 TRBD2
TGTGCCAGCAGCCCTTTTTCGGCAAGTTACGAGCAGTACTTC CASSPFSASYEQYF TRBV7-2 . TRBJ2-7 .
TGTGCCAGCAGCATGGGGGGGGGACTTACCTACGAGCAGTACTTC CASSMGGGLTYEQYF TRBV7-6 . TRBJ2-7 TRBD2